Below, 13 T cell receptor beta chains from the same sample are listed, as sequenced in a study of immune cell composition in non-small cell lung cancer. The protocol was immunoSEQ multiplex PCR, while the TCRdb copy is restricted to in-frame clones and leaves out a portion. This repertoire shows around 9,700 clones, approximately 74% found once; its top ten account for over 8%. The sequenced material came from lung tumor tissue. These receptors were collected from a human donor with non-small cell lung cancer.

The rearrangement links TRBV18 to TRBJ1-1; weak D call: TRBD1 (5 bases). Trimming pared 5 bases from V and 0 bases from J, leaving 16 bases between. The length of the CDR3 is 16 residues. In germline, CDR1 is KGHSH, CDR2 LQKENI. CDR3 sequence: CASSITGTLMNTEAFF. CDR3 nucleotide sequence: TGTGCCAGCTCAATAACCGGGACCCTTATGAACACTGAAGCTTTCTTT.

The chain couples TRBV5-1 to TRBJ1-2, with D tentatively TRBD1 (5 bases). Trimming took 0 bases from V and 4 from J, leaving 10 bases between them. The CDR3 is 14 residues long. Per the germline V gene, CDR1 is SGHRS and CDR2 is YFSETQ. This chain's CDR3 is CASSLVGAVYGYTF. CDR3 bases: TGCGCCAGCAGCTTGGTCGGGGCAGTCTATGGCTACACCTTC.

This clone counts as medium-sized (0.01 to 0.1%). V is TRBV6-6 and J is TRBJ2-5; tentative D call: TRBD2 (5 bases). CDR3 length equals 13 residues. Germline V gene sequence: CDR1 MNHNY, CDR2 SVGAGI (reference sequence). V lost 6 bases and J lost 4, with 12 bases in between. The CDR3 protein is CASSPGTRETQYF. The CDR3 DNA follows: TGTGCCAGCAGCCCCGGCACTAGAGAGACCCAGTACTTC.

By sample share, this clone is medium-sized. CDR3 region: CASSSGVQGARAFF. DNA of the CDR3: TGTGCCAGCAGCTCAGGGGTGCAGGGGGCGCGGGCTTTCTTT. This chain connects TRBV11-2 to TRBJ1-1; 8 bases line up with TRBD1. Losses at the gene ends were 4 bases for V and 11 bases for J; bases not matched to a gene: 12. Germline values: CDR1 SGHAT, CDR2 FQNNGV. The CDR3 consists of 14 residues.

This clone was counted between two and nine times. The chain employs TRBV29-1 and TRBJ1-1, with D possibly matching TRBD1 (6 bases). CDR3 length: 11 residues. Germline loops: CDR1 SQVTM, CDR2 ANQGSEA. The V end was cut by 6 bases, the J end by 9 bases, with 14 bases between. The CDR3 nucleotides read TGCAGCGTAGACTTCGACAGGAAAGCTTTCTTT. Amino acid sequence: CSVDFDRKAFF.

The rearrangement uses TRBV7-9 and TRBJ1-5; a possible D gene is TRBD1 (5 bases). CDR3 size: 15 residues. CDR1 is SEHNR, CDR2 FQNEAQ, per germline (reference sequence). V lost 5 bases, J lost 4 bases, and 15 bases lay in between. CDR3 nucleotide sequence: TGTGCCAGCAGCCACAGCAGGGACGGGAATCAGCCCCAGCATTTT. The encoded protein is CASSHSRDGNQPQHF.

V is TRBV7-2 and J is TRBJ2-7, with TRBD2 matching over 10 bases. V trimming: 4 bases; J trimming: 4 bases; junction bases outside the gene matches: 7. Germline CDR1 SGHTA, CDR2 FQGNSA. The CDR3 sequence is 15 residues long. The CDR3, as DNA: TGTGCCAGCAGCTCCCAGCGGGGGGGCCTTTACGAGCAGTACTTC. Amino acid sequence: CASSSQRGGLYEQYF. Based on the CDR3 plus reference TRBV7-2 and TRBJ2-7, the full variable domain is GAGVSQSPSNKVTEKGKDVELRCDPISGHTALYWYRQSLGQGLEFLIYFQGNSAPDKSGLPSDRFSAERTGGSVSTLTIQRTQQEDSAVYLCASSSQRGGLYEQYFGPGTRLTVT.

The rearrangement joins TRBV11-2 to TRBJ2-2, with TRBD2 identical over 10 bases. Losses at the gene ends were 5 bases for V and 5 bases for J; bases not matched to a gene: 8. The CDR3 runs 16 residues. Germline V gene data show CDR1 as SGHAT and CDR2 as FQNNGV. Written as DNA, the CDR3 is TGTGCCAGCAGCGGTGAGGGACTAGCGAGAACCGGGGAGCTGTTTTTT. Translated: CASSGEGLARTGELFF.

Sample share makes this clone large. The J gene is TRBJ2-1, the V gene TRBV5-4; TRBD2 might be the D (5 bases). Trimming left V 1 base short and J 4 bases short, with 15 bases between. The germline gives CDR1 SGHNT, CDR2 YYREEE (reference sequence). The CDR3 sequence is 16 residues long. The CDR3 region has the DNA TGTGCCAGCAGCTTGTTGTTGCGGTCGGGATACAATGAGCAGTTCTTC. This codes for CASSLLLRSGYNEQFF.

The chain uses TRBV11-2 and TRBJ2-3; D possibly uses TRBD1 or TRBD2 (5 bases each). V was shortened by 4 bases and J by 1 base, with 15 bases between the two germline ends. Germline assignment: CDR1 SGHAT and CDR2 FQNNGV. The CDR3 runs 16 residues. The DNA of the CDR3 is TGTGCCAGCAGCTCCTTGTCGGGGCGAGGCACAGATACGCAGTATTTT. Translation: CASSSLSGRGTDTQYF.

In DNA, the CDR3 is TGTGCCAGCAGTGAGGCTGCCGGTCCGCGAGGGCCGATTTTAGCTTTCTTT. It encodes CASSEAAGPRGPILAFF. This chain uses TRBV6-4 with TRBJ1-1, with D unclear. The CDR3 runs to 17 residues. V shed 3 bases and J shed 10 bases, with 27 bases lying between them. Germline V gives CDR1 MRHNA, CDR2 SNTAGT.

The count of this clone is one. This chain connects TRBV6-5 to TRBJ1-2; D is unresolved. Germline CDR1 is MNHEY and CDR2 is SVGAGI. CDR3 length: 15 amino acids. V gave up 4 bases and J gave up 0 bases, with 12 bases separating them. The CDR3 sequence is CASSFPGSSNYGYTF. CDR3 nucleotide sequence: TGTGCCAGCAGTTTCCCCGGGTCCTCTAACTATGGCTACACCTTC.

This chain joins TRBV27 and TRBJ1-1; no reliable D call. Trimming left V 4 bases short and J 1 base short, with 16 bases between. The CDR3 covers 16 residues. Germline CDR1 and CDR2: MNHEY and SMNVEV (reference sequence). The CDR3 loop is CASSYRALGWNTEAFF. The DNA for the CDR3 is TGTGCCAGCAGTTACCGGGCCCTGGGATGGAACACTGAAGCTTTCTTT.